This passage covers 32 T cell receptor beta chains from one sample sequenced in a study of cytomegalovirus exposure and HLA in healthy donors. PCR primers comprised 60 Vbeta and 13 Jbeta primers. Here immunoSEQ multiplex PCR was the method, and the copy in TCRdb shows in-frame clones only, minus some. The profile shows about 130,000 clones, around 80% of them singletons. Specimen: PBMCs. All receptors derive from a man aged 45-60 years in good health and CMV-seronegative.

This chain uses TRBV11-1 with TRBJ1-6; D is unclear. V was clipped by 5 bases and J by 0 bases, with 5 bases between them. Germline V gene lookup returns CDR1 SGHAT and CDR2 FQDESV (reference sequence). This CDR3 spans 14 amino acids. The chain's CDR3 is CASSRGSYNSPLHF. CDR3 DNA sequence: TGTGCCAGCAGCCGGGGCTCCTATAATTCACCCCTCCACTTT.

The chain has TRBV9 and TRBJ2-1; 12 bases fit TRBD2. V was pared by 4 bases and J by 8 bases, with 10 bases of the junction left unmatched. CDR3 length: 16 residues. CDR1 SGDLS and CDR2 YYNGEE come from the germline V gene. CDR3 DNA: TGTGCCAGCAGCCCTACACTAGCGGGGGGCGCCGATGAGCAGTTCTTC. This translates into CASSPTLAGGADEQFF. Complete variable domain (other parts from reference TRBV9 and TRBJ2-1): DSGVTQTPKHLITATGQRVTLRCSPRSGDLSVYWYQQSLDQGLQFLIQYYNGEERAKGNILERFSAQQFPDLHSELNLSSLELGDSALYFCASSPTLAGGADEQFFGPGTRLTVL.

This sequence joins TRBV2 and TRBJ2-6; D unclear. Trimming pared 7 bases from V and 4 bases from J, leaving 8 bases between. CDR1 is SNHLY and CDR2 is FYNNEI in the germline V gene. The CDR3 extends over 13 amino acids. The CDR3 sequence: CASNPGGANVLTF. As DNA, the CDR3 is TGTGCCAGCAACCCCGGGGGGGCCAACGTCCTGACTTTC.

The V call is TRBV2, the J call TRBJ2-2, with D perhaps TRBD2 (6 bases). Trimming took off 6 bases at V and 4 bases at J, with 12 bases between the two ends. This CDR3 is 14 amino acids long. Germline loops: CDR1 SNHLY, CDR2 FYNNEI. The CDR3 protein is CASRKGRSTGELFF. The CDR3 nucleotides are TGTGCCAGCAGGAAGGGGAGGAGCACCGGGGAGCTGTTTTTT.

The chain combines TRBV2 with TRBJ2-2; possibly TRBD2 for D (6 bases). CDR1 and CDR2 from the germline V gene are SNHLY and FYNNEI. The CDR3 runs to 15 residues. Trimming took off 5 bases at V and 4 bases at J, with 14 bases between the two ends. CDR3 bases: TGTGCCAGCAGTTCTGGGACTCGCCGCACCGGGGAGCTGTTTTTT. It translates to CASSSGTRRTGELFF.

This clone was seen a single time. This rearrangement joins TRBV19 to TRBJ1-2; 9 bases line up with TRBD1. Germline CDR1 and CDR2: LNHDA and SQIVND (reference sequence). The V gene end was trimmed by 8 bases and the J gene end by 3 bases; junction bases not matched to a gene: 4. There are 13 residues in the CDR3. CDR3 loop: CASRDREDYGYTF. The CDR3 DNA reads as TGTGCCAGTCGGGACAGGGAGGACTATGGCTACACCTTC.

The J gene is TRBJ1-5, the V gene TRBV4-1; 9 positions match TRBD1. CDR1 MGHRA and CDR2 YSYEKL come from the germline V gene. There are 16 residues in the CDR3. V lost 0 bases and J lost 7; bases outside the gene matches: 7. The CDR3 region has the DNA TGCGCCAGCAGCCAAGACGGGACAGGGAAAGGACAGCCCCAGCATTTT. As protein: CASSQDGTGKGQPQHF.

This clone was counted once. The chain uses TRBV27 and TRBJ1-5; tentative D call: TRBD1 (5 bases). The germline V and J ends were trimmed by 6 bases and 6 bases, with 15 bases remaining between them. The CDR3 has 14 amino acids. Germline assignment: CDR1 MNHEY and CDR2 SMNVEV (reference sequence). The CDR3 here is CASRAKQGVQPQHF. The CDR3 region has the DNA TGTGCCAGCAGGGCAAAGCAGGGTGTTCAGCCCCAGCATTTT.

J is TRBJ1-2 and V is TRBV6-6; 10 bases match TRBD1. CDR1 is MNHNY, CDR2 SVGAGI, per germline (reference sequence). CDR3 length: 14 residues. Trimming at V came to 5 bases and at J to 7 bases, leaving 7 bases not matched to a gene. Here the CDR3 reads CASSQLTGGGGYTF. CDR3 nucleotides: TGTGCCAGCAGTCAATTGACAGGGGGCGGTGGCTACACCTTC.

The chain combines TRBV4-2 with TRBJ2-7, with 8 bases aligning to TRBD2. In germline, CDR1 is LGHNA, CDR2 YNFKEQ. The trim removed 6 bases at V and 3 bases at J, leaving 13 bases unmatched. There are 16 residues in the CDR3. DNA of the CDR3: TGTGCCAGCAGGGGTGAAGCGGGGGCCGGCAGCTACGAGCAGTACTTC. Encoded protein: CASRGEAGAGSYEQYF.

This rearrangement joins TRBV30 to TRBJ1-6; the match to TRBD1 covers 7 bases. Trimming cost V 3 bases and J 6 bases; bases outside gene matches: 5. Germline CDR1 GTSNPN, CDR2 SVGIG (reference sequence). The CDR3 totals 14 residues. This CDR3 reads CAWSSGGINSPLHF. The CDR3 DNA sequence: TGTGCCTGGAGCTCAGGGGGGATTAATTCACCCCTCCACTTT.

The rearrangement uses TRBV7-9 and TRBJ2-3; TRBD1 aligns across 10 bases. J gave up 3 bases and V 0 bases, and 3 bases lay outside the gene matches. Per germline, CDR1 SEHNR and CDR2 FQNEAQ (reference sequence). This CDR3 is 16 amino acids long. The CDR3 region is CASSLAQGQGTDTQYF. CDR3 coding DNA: TGTGCCAGCAGCTTAGCTCAGGGACAGGGGACAGATACGCAGTATTTT.

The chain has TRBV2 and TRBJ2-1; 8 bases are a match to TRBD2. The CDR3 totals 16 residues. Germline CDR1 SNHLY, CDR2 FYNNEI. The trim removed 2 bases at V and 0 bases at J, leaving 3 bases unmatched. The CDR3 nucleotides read TGTGCCAGCAGTGAATTACTAGCGGACTCCTACAATGAGCAGTTCTTC. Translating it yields CASSELLADSYNEQFF.

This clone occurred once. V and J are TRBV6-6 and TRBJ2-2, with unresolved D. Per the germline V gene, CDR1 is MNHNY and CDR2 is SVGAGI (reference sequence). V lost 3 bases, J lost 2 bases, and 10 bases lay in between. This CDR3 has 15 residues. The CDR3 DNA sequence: TGTGCCAGCAGTTATAGTACGTTTAACACCGGGGAGCTGTTTTTT. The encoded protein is CASSYSTFNTGELFF.

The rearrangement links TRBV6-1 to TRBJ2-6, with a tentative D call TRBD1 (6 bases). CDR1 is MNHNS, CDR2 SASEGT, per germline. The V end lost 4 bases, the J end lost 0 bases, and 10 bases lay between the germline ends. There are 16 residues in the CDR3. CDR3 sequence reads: CASSGTANSGANVLTF. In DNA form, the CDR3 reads TGTGCCAGCAGTGGGACAGCCAACTCTGGGGCCAACGTCCTGACTTTC.

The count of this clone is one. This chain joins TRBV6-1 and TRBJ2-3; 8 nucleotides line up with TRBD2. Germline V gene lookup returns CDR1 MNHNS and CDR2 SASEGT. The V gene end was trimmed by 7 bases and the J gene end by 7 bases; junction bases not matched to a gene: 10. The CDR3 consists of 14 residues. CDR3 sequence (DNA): TGTGCCAGCAATGGGCGGGGGGCACCAAATACGCAGTATTTT. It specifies CASNGRGAPNTQYF.

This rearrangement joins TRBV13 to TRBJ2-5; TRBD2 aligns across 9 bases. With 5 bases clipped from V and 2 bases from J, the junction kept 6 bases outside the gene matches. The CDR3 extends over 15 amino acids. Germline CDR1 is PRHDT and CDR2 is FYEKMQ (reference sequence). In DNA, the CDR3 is TGTGCCAGCAGCCGAGCGGGGGGCACACAAGAGACCCAGTACTTC. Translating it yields CASSRAGGTQETQYF.

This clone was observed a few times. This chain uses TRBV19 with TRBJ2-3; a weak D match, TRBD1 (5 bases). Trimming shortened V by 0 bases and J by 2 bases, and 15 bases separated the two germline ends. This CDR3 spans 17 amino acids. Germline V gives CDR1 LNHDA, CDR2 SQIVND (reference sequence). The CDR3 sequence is CASSIELGLPVTDTQYF. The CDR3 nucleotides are TGTGCCAGTAGTATAGAGTTGGGGCTTCCTGTCACAGATACGCAGTATTTT.

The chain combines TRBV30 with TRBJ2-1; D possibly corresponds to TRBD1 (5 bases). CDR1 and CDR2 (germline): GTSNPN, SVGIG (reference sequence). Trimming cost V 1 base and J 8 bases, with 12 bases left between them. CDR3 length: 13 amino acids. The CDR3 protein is CAWSGPGNDEQFF. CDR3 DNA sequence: TGTGCCTGGAGTGGTCCAGGGAACGATGAGCAGTTCTTC.

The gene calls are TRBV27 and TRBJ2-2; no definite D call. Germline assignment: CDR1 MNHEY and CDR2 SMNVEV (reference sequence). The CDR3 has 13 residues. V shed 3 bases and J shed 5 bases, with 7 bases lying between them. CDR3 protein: CASSFGRTGELFF. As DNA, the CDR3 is TGTGCCAGCAGTTTCGGTCGAACCGGGGAGCTGTTTTTT.

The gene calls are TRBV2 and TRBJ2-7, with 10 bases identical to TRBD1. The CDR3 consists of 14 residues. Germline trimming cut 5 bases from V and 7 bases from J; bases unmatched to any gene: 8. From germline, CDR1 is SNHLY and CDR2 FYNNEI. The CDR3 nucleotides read TGTGCCAGCAGTCCGGGACAGGGGAAGAGGGAGCAGTACTTC. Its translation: CASSPGQGKREQYF.

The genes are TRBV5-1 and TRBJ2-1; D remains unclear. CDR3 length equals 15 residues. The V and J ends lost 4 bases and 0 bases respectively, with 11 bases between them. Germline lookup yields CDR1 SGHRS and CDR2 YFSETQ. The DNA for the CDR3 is TGCGCCAGCAGCCCCTTCCTGTTCTCCTACAATGAGCAGTTCTTC. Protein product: CASSPFLFSYNEQFF.

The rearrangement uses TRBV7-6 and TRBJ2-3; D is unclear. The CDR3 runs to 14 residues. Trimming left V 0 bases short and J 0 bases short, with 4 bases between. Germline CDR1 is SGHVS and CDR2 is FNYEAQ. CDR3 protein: CASSLASSTDTQYF. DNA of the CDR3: TGTGCCAGCAGCTTAGCATCGAGCACAGATACGCAGTATTTT.

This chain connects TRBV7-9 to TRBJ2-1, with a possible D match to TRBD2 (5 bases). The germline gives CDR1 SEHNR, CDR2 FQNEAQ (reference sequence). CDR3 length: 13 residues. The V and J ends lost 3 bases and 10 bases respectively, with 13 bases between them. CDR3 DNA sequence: TGTGCCAGCAGCTTTCTCGGAGGTCGGGAGCAGTTCTTC. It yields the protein CASSFLGGREQFF.

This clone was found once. The CDR3 sequence is CSANGNTEAFF. Written as DNA, the CDR3 is TGCAGTGCTAACGGGAACACTGAAGCTTTCTTT. The chain uses TRBV20-1 and TRBJ1-1; D uncertain. The V end lost 4 bases, the J end lost 1 base, and 4 bases lay between the germline ends. This CDR3 comprises 11 residues. Looked up from germline, CDR1 is DFQATT and CDR2 is SNEGSKA (reference sequence).

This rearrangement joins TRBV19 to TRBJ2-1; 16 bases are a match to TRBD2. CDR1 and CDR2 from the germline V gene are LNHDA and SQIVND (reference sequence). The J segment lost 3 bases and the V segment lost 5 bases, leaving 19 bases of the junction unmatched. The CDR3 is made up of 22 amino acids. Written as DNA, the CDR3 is TGTGCCAGTAGTCGGGGGACTAGCGGGGGGGCTAGTCACGACCGCATCTACAATGAGCAGTTCTTC. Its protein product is CASSRGTSGGASHDRIYNEQFF.

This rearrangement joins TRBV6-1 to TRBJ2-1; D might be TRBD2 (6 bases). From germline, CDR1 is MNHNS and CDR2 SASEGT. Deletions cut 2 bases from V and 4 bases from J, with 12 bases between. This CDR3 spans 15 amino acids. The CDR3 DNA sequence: TGTGCCAGCAGTGAACCGCGGGGACCTTACAATGAGCAGTTCTTC. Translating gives CASSEPRGPYNEQFF.

The CDR3 is CASRKLGQGVSPLHF. CDR3 sequence (DNA): TGTGCCAGCAGGAAACTAGGACAGGGTGTCTCACCCCTCCACTTT. The rearrangement joins TRBV5-6 to TRBJ1-6; 8 nucleotides match TRBD1. After removal of 5 bases from V and 10 bases from J, the junction contained 11 bases not matched to a gene. Germline assignment: CDR1 SGHDT and CDR2 YYEEEE. This CDR3 region has 15 residues.

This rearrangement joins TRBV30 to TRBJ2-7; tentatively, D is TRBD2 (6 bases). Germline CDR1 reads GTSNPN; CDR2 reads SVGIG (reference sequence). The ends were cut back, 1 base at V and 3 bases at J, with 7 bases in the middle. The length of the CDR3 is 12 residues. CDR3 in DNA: TGTGCCTGGAGTGAGGACTACTACGAGCAGTACTTC. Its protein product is CAWSEDYYEQYF.

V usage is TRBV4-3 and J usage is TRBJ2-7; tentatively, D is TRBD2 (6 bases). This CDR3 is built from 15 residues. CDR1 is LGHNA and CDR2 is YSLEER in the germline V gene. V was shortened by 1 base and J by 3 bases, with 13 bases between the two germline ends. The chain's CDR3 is CASSQGTGGGYEQYF. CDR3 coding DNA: TGCGCCAGCAGCCAAGGAACCGGGGGAGGCTACGAGCAGTACTTC.

DNA for the CDR3: TGTGCCAGCAGCAATACAGGGGCCCAGTATGGCTACACCTTC. This sequence encodes CASSNTGAQYGYTF. The chain employs TRBV2 and TRBJ1-2; 7 bases map to TRBD1. The ends lost 6 bases at V and 5 bases at J; junction bases unmatched: 9. The CDR3 loop spans 14 amino acids. The germline gives CDR1 SNHLY, CDR2 FYNNEI.

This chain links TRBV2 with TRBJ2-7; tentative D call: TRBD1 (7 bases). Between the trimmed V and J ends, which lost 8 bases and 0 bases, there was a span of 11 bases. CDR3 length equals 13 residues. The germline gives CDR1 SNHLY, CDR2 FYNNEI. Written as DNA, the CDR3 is TGTGCCAGCGCAGGGGGGATCTCCTACGAGCAGTACTTC. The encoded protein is CASAGGISYEQYF.